Presented here are 21 T cell receptor beta chains from one specimen sequenced in a study of cytomegalovirus exposure and HLA in healthy donors. TCRdb's table, derived via immunoSEQ multiplex PCR, lists solely in-frame clones and lacks some. In the table there are 150,000 to 200,000 clones, 70% to 85% of which are singletons. The sequencing sample was made of PBMCs. The source of these receptors is a woman in her 30s in good health and CMV-seropositive.

This chain connects TRBV29-1 to TRBJ2-5; 7 positions match TRBD2. CDR1 and CDR2 (germline): SQVTM, ANQGSEA. V was clipped by 7 bases and J by 7 bases; unmatched bases: 9. This CDR3 comprises 12 residues. The CDR3 nucleotides are TGCAGCGGCGGCGGGGGAATAGGGACCCAGTACTTC. It is translated as CSGGGGIGTQYF. Full variable domain (remainder filled in from reference TRBV29-1 and TRBJ2-5): SAVISQKPSRDICQRGTSLTIQCQVDSQVTMMFWYRQQPGQSLTLIATANQGSEATYESGFVIDKFPISRPNLTFSTLTVSNMSPEDSSIYLCSGGGGIGTQYFGPGTRLLVL.

The V and J genes are TRBV27 and TRBJ2-4; D is undetermined. This CDR3 has 22 residues. The V and J ends lost 8 bases and 0 bases respectively, with 35 bases between them. The germline gives CDR1 MNHEY, CDR2 SMNVEV (reference sequence). The CDR3 spells CASGTGGVSSVARVLAKNIQYF. CDR3 sequence (DNA): TGTGCCAGCGGCACGGGTGGAGTGTCGTCGGTAGCTCGTGTTCTAGCCAAAAACATTCAGTACTTC.

The V and J genes are TRBV18 and TRBJ1-5; 10 bases fit TRBD1. The V segment lost 4 bases and the J segment 3 bases; nucleotides outside the gene matches: 3. Germline CDR1 and CDR2: KGHSH and LQKENI. The CDR3 loop spans 15 amino acids. The CDR3 here is CASSQGTGDNQPQHF. CDR3 nucleotide sequence: TGTGCCAGCTCACAAGGGACAGGGGACAATCAGCCCCAGCATTTT. Using reference TRBV18 and TRBJ1-5 for the parts outside the CDR3, the full variable domain is NAGVMQNPRHLVRRRGQEARLRCSPMKGHSHVYWYRQLPEEGLKFMVYLQKENIIDESGMPKERFSAEFPKEGPSILRIQQVVRGDSAAYFCASSQGTGDNQPQHFGDGTRLSIL.

The CDR3 protein is CASSTGDNTEAFF. For the CDR3, the DNA is TGTGCCAGCTCTACGGGAGATAACACTGAAGCTTTCTTT. V usage is TRBV28 and J usage is TRBJ1-1; D call uncertain. The germline V gene encodes CDR1 MDHEN and CDR2 SYDVKM. Trimming pared 8 bases from V and 2 bases from J, leaving 12 bases between. The CDR3 has 13 amino acids.

This clone was detected only a few times. The V gene is TRBV28, the J gene TRBJ2-7; weak D call: TRBD2 (6 bases). Trimming took off 6 bases at V and 2 bases at J, with 17 bases between the two ends. The CDR3 has 15 amino acids. CDR1 is MDHEN and CDR2 is SYDVKM in the germline V gene. CDR3 DNA: TGTGCCAGCAGCCCAACCCTCGGGGAGGCCTACGAGCAGTACTTC. Its protein product is CASSPTLGEAYEQYF.

This chain connects TRBV18 to TRBJ1-2, with unresolved D. Trimming removed 1 base from V and 3 bases from J, with 9 bases in between. This CDR3 has 14 residues. Germline loops: CDR1 KGHSH, CDR2 LQKENI. CDR3 DNA: TGTGCCAGCTCACCACAGACAATCGACTATGGCTACACCTTC. Translating gives CASSPQTIDYGYTF.

The chain combines TRBV9 with TRBJ2-3, with 9 bases aligning to TRBD2. V shed 0 bases and J 7 bases; nucleotides not matched to a gene: 12. The CDR3 consists of 17 residues. Per the germline V gene, CDR1 is SGDLS and CDR2 is YYNGEE. The CDR3 nucleotides are TGTGCCAGCAGCGTAGTGCGGGAGGGCCTCGATCGATATACGCAGTATTTT. Translating it yields CASSVVREGLDRYTQYF.

The genes are TRBV27 and TRBJ2-5; D might be TRBD2 (5 bases). The CDR3 spans 13 residues. Germline loops: CDR1 MNHEY, CDR2 SMNVEV (reference sequence). Trimming took 7 bases from V and 2 from J, leaving 11 bases between them. The CDR3 here is CASKEPGQETQYF. CDR3 in DNA: TGTGCCAGCAAGGAACCGGGACAAGAGACCCAGTACTTC.

Of note for this clone: Its ends do not fully match the called genes, so a read error is possible. The chain combines TRBV7-7 with TRBJ2-1; maybe TRBD1 (6 bases). This CDR3 has 13 residues. CDR1 is SSHAT and CDR2 is FNYEAQ in the germline V gene (reference sequence). Here the CDR3 DNA reads TGTGCTAGCAGCCTCGGGACAAATCTTGAGCAGTTCTTC. Protein product: CASSLGTNLEQFF.

The genes are TRBV4-2 and TRBJ1-2, with D possibly being TRBD1 (6 bases). This CDR3 region has 15 residues. The V and J ends lost 0 bases and 0 bases respectively, with 8 bases between them. CDR1 LGHNA and CDR2 YNFKEQ come from the germline V gene. The CDR3: CASSQEGQSNYGYTF. The CDR3 nucleotides are TGTGCCAGCAGCCAAGAAGGACAGTCTAACTATGGCTACACCTTC.

V usage is TRBV2 and J usage is TRBJ2-1; TRBD2 is a possible D gene (6 bases). Germline assignment: CDR1 SNHLY and CDR2 FYNNEI. V was pared by 5 bases and J by 4 bases, with 15 bases between. This CDR3 spans 15 amino acids. CDR3 in amino acids: CASSLILGLYNEQFF. The CDR3 DNA reads as TGTGCCAGCAGTCTTATATTGGGACTTTACAATGAGCAGTTCTTC.

This chain joins TRBV7-2 and TRBJ1-2; 7 nucleotides match TRBD1. The CDR3 runs to 14 residues. With 1 base clipped from V and 10 bases from J, the junction kept 9 bases outside the gene matches. In germline, CDR1 is SGHTA, CDR2 FQGNSA. This CDR3 is CASSLEWGTEFYTF. The CDR3 region has the DNA TGTGCCAGCAGCTTAGAATGGGGGACAGAGTTCTACACCTTC.

The chain uses TRBV27 and TRBJ2-2, with 8 nucleotides matching TRBD2. V lost 3 bases, J lost 4 bases, and 7 bases stayed unmatched. CDR1 MNHEY and CDR2 SMNVEV come from the germline V gene (reference sequence). This CDR3 has 16 amino acids. CDR3 amino acids: CASSFRGLVVTGELFF. The CDR3 DNA sequence: TGTGCCAGCAGTTTTAGGGGACTAGTCGTCACCGGGGAGCTGTTTTTT.

J is TRBJ1-1 and V is TRBV6-1; D is uncertain. This CDR3 has 13 amino acids. In germline, CDR1 is MNHNS, CDR2 SASEGT. The germline V and J ends were trimmed by 4 bases and 4 bases, with 10 bases remaining between them. The CDR3 here is CASSVAAPTEAFF. CDR3 nucleotide sequence: TGTGCCAGCAGTGTAGCAGCCCCCACTGAAGCTTTCTTT.

This chain connects TRBV5-1 to TRBJ2-5; maybe TRBD2 (6 bases). The CDR3 is made up of 15 amino acids. The germline V and J ends were trimmed by 0 bases and 1 base, with 10 bases remaining between them. The V gene's germline CDR1 is SGHRS and CDR2 YFSETQ. The CDR3 region has the DNA TGCGCCAGCAGCTTGGATCTGGGACTCCAAGAGACCCAGTACTTC. This translates into CASSLDLGLQETQYF.

The chain carries TRBV7-9 and TRBJ2-7; no definite D call. The V gene lost 5 bases and the J gene lost 0 bases, with 11 bases spanning the gap. The CDR3 contains 14 residues. CDR1 is SEHNR and CDR2 is FQNEAQ in the germline V gene (reference sequence). The CDR3 loop reads CASSPRLDSYEQYF. CDR3 in DNA: TGTGCCAGCAGCCCACGACTGGACTCCTACGAGCAGTACTTC.

The chain couples TRBV7-9 to TRBJ1-5; TRBD1 matches at 12 bases. This CDR3 has 17 residues. V lost 5 bases and J lost 5; bases outside the gene matches: 10. Germline lookup yields CDR1 SEHNR and CDR2 FQNEAQ (reference sequence). DNA of the CDR3: TGTGCCAGCAGCCAAGGGACAGGGGGCGCGTGGGATCAGCCCCAGCATTTT. This gives the protein CASSQGTGGAWDQPQHF. Together with reference TRBV7-9 and TRBJ1-5, the CDR3 gives the full variable domain: DTGVSQNPRHKITKRGQNVTFRCDPISEHNRLYWYRQTLGQGPEFLTYFQNEAQLEKSRLLSDRFSAERPKGSFSTLEIQRTEQGDSAMYLCASSQGTGGAWDQPQHFGDGTRLSIL.

V is TRBV27 and J is TRBJ2-7; maybe TRBD1 (5 bases). This CDR3 comprises 13 residues. Trimming cost V 5 bases and J 3 bases, with 11 bases left between them. Germline assignment: CDR1 MNHEY and CDR2 SMNVEV (reference sequence). CDR3 in amino acids: CASSPQGNYEQYF. For the CDR3, the DNA is TGTGCCAGCAGTCCCCAGGGCAACTACGAGCAGTACTTC.

The V and J genes are TRBV9 and TRBJ2-1, with D tentatively TRBD1 (6 bases). V lost 2 bases and J lost 8, with 17 bases in between. The germline CDR1 and CDR2 sequences are SGDLS and YYNGEE. The CDR3 loop spans 15 amino acids. The CDR3 is CASSVLTGGSDEQFF. The CDR3 DNA is TGTGCCAGCAGCGTGTTGACAGGCGGTTCGGATGAGCAGTTCTTC.

The chain uses TRBV7-9 and TRBJ1-2; 9 bases fit TRBD1. With 5 bases clipped from V and 5 bases from J, the junction kept 6 bases outside the gene matches. There are 14 residues in the CDR3. CDR1 is SEHNR and CDR2 is FQNEAQ in the germline V gene (reference sequence). The CDR3 nucleotides are TGTGCCAGCAGCCATGACAGGGGGGTGTATGGCTACACCTTC. As protein: CASSHDRGVYGYTF.

The rearrangement uses TRBV27 and TRBJ2-1, with TRBD2 identical over 9 bases. This CDR3 region has 16 residues. V lost 5 bases and J lost 9; bases outside the gene matches: 14. In germline, CDR1 is MNHEY, CDR2 SMNVEV (reference sequence). This chain's CDR3 is CASSNLAGPGIAEQFF. CDR3 coding DNA: TGTGCCAGCAGTAATCTAGCGGGACCAGGCATCGCTGAGCAGTTCTTC.